The clone carrying this TCR beta chain appeared many times. Antigen: not known. This entry belongs to a study of human T cells and chemical hapten exposure. The wider study: The study traced per-sample TCR yield variation mainly to small differences in pooled library volumes.

TCRdb itself ran the RACE reads through MiXCR, one entry per CDR3 protein. This sample has just over 350,000 distinct CDR3 sequences, with around 6% found just once. Study outcomes and limitations: Among expanded TCRs, significantly more large CDR3 similarity clusters formed than among controls.

Time point meaning: patch test 2, 6 weeks after DPC sensitization. Treatment: therapeutic diphenylcyclopropenone sensitization with weekly scalp DPC. The source material was whole blood, sampled in connection with sensitization to the hapten diphenylcyclopropenone (DPC). The receptor comes from a young woman with alopecia areata. Some clones in this sample may be carry-over from other donors' samples.

The CDR3 region has the DNA TGTGCCAGCAGTCCTGGGTCTCGGGATACGCAGTATTTT. Translating gives CASSPGSRDTQYF. The rearrangement uses TRBV6-6 and TRBJ2-3; D is uncertain. Per germline, CDR1 MNHNY and CDR2 SVGAGI (reference sequence). This CDR3 region has 13 residues. The ends were cut back, 5 bases at V and 6 bases at J, with 12 bases in the middle.